Listed here is a single T cell receptor beta chain. As yet, its antigen is unknown. The method was immunoSEQ multiplex PCR; TCRdb's version includes in-frame clones alone and lacks a portion of them. The sample consists of over 55,000 clones, 81% of them appearing once. These data belong to a study of glioma-infiltrating T cells after dendritic cell vaccination. Study details: Samples are from glioblastoma patients in Phase I and II dendritic cell vaccine trials. Treatment, given 2003 to 2012, was autologous tumor lysate-pulsed dendritic cell vaccination. Study-level findings and limits: Higher pretreatment TIL content predicted longer progression-free time and survival.

The germline V gene has CDR1 LNHDA and CDR2 SQIVND (reference sequence). The CDR3 loop spans 14 amino acids. V lost 4 bases, J lost 4 bases, and 10 bases lay in between. None of the glioblastoma patients had an isocitrate dehydrogenase mutation. The TCR originated in a human donor with glioblastoma. The gene calls are TRBV19 and TRBJ1-4; tentative D call: TRBD1 (5 bases). The sample in question was blood, obtained before dendritic cell vaccination. In nucleotides, the CDR3 is TGTGCCAGTAGTAATCGGGGGAGTAATGAAAAACTGTTTTTT. Its protein is CASSNRGSNEKLFF.